This entry lists 10 T cell receptor beta chains sequenced from one sample in a study of T cells in Graves' hyperthyroidism and ophthalmopathy. TCR beta CDR3 regions were amplified from RNA. The HTBI set primed first-round TCR CDR3 RT-PCR. A single record per CDR3 protein comes from TCRdb applying MiXCR to the multiplex PCR reads. The sample contains roughly 640,000 distinct CDR3 sequences, roughly a sixth of which appear only once. The sample consisted of blood. The origin of the receptors is a woman in her thirties or forties with Graves' ophthalmopathy.

This clonotype was recorded at least ten times. The genes are TRBV7-8 and TRBJ2-1, with TRBD1 matching over 8 bases. The J segment lost 7 bases and the V segment lost 4 bases, leaving 3 bases of the junction unmatched. The CDR3 is 13 amino acids. Germline V gives CDR1 SGHVS, CDR2 FQNEAQ. CDR3 coding DNA: TGTGCCAGCAGCTCTACAGGGGGGAATGAGCAGTTCTTC. Its translation is CASSSTGGNEQFF. The full variable domain, completed using reference TRBV7-8 and TRBJ2-1, is GAGVSQSPRYKVAKRGQDVALRCDPISGHVSLFWYQQALGQGPEFLTYFQNEAQLDKSGLPSDRFFAERPEGSVSTLKIQRTQQEDSAVYLCASSSTGGNEQFFGPGTRLTVL.

This clonotype showed up just once. The gene calls are TRBV6-2 or TRBV6-3 and TRBJ2-5; 11 bases line up with TRBD2. In germline, CDR1 is MNHEY, CDR2 SVGEGT. This CDR3 region has 16 residues. V lost 6 bases to trimming and J lost 2 bases; unmatched junction nucleotides: 8. CDR3 DNA: TGTGCCAGCAGCCCTACTAGCGGGGGCCCTCAAGAGACCCAGTACTTC. Protein sequence: CASSPTSGGPQETQYF.

At least ten counts were recorded for this clonotype. The CDR3 sequence: CSARRDRVTDTQYF. The CDR3 nucleotides are TGCAGTGCTAGAAGGGACAGGGTCACAGATACGCAGTATTTT. The gene calls are TRBV20-1 and TRBJ2-3; 9 bases align to TRBD1. The CDR3 is 14 amino acids. Unmatched junction bases numbered 2, after V lost 2 bases and J lost 2 bases. Germline loops: CDR1 DFQATT, CDR2 SNEGSKA (reference sequence).

This clonotype appeared many times. The rearrangement joins TRBV4-1 to TRBJ1-5, with D hard to call. CDR1 and CDR2 from the germline V gene are MGHRA and YSYEKL. Trimming took 4 bases from V and 3 from J, leaving 16 bases between them. The CDR3 totals 16 residues. In DNA, the CDR3 is TGCGCCAGCAGCCCGTTTCCGAGGACGGTCAATCAGCCCCAGCATTTT. Protein product: CASSPFPRTVNQPQHF.

On this clonotype: This may stem from a read error, because a much larger clone lies one nucleotide away. The chain uses TRBV24-1 and TRBJ2-2, with D possibly being TRBD2 (6 bases). Looked up from germline, CDR1 is KGHDR and CDR2 is SFDVKD. This CDR3 has 15 amino acids. With 6 bases removed from V and 0 bases from J, the gap between germline ends came to 10 bases. DNA for the CDR3: TGTGCCACCAGTTCACCGGGAGCGAACACCGGGGAGCTGTTTTTT. Translation gives CATSSPGANTGELFF.

This clonotype has at least ten counts. The genes are TRBV3-1 and TRBJ2-7; the D is unclear. This CDR3 has 12 amino acids. The V end was cut by 6 bases, the J end by 4 bases, with 10 bases between. Germline-derived CDR1 and CDR2 are LGHDT and YNNKEL (reference sequence). The CDR3 loop is CASSQDGYEQYF. The CDR3 coding sequence is TGTGCCAGCAGTCAGGACGGGTACGAGCAGTACTTC.

The rearrangement uses TRBV13 and TRBJ2-1; 8 bases are a match to TRBD2. The CDR3 spans 17 residues. Looked up from germline, CDR1 is PRHDT and CDR2 is FYEKMQ (reference sequence). J was trimmed by 4 bases and V by 5 bases; bases with no gene match: 13. Written as DNA, the CDR3 is TGTGCCAGCAGCCCCCGACTAGCGAGCCGACTATACAATGAGCAGTTCTTC. Encoded protein: CASSPRLASRLYNEQFF.

The rearrangement uses TRBV7-2 and TRBJ2-7; 10 bases agree with TRBD2. Germline V lookup: CDR1 SGHTA, CDR2 FQGNSA. Trimming took 5 bases from V and 6 from J; bases not matched to a gene: 7. The CDR3 consists of 14 residues. Here the CDR3 DNA reads TGTGCCAGCAGCGTAGGGCTAGCGGGAGCCGAGCAGTACTTC. It yields the protein CASSVGLAGAEQYF.

Only a few counts were recorded for this clonotype. V and J are TRBV12-5 and TRBJ2-1; 8 bases agree with TRBD2. There are 14 residues in the CDR3. Germline assignment: CDR1 LGHNT and CDR2 FRNRAP. V lost 2 bases, J lost 6 bases, and 3 bases stayed unmatched. CDR3 region: CASGLFAGGNEQFF. The DNA of the CDR3 is TGTGCTAGTGGTTTGTTTGCGGGGGGCAATGAGCAGTTCTTC. The full variable domain, its missing parts supplied by reference TRBV12-5 and TRBJ2-1, is DARVTQTPRHKVTEMGQEVTMRCQPILGHNTVFWYRQTMMQGLELLAYFRNRAPLDDSGMPKDRFSAEMPDATLATLKIQPSEPRDSAVYFCASGLFAGGNEQFFGPGTRLTVL.

This clonotype occurred many times. The chain is built from TRBV5-1 and TRBJ1-1; D remains ambiguous. V lost 0 bases, J lost 2 bases, and 14 bases lay in between. CDR3 length: 16 residues. Per the germline V gene, CDR1 is SGHRS and CDR2 is YFSETQ. As DNA, the CDR3 is TGCGCCAGCAGCTTGGATGGATCTTCGGGTAACACTGAAGCTTTCTTT. Translated: CASSLDGSSGNTEAFF.